This T cell receptor (beta chain) was captured by sequencing in a study of beta chain features in type 1 diabetes. Populations isolated by sorting all had purity greater than 95%. Points from the study as a whole: Cells expressing TCR highly could be over-represented by cDNA sequencing. Type 1 diabetes patients showed a moderate but significant shortening of TCRB CDR3s in all four CD4+ subsets. Patients showed naive, central memory and Treg TCRB repertoires that appeared more similar than those of healthy donors.

This CDR3 has 15 amino acids. Germline CDR1 is MNHEY and CDR2 is SVGAGI. The ends lost 5 bases at V and 3 bases at J; junction bases unmatched: 9. Investigators reverse transcribed all isolated RNA, so they sequenced expressed TCRB transcripts. Some clones are missing from TCRdb's copy, which holds only in-frame ones; the method was immunoSEQ multiplex PCR. The sample gives around 250,000 clones, about 15% of which show up once; approximately 0.018% is in the top ten. About this clone: Its antigen is not identified.

The chain carries TRBV6-5 and TRBJ2-7; 8 bases fit TRBD2. The receptor was isolated from a man aged 25-45 years with type 1 diabetes. What was sequenced was naive CD4+ T cells from blood. CDR3 nucleotides: TGTGCCAGCAGTCCCTCCCGCCGGGAGGGCTACGAGCAGTACTTC. Protein product: CASSPSRREGYEQYF.